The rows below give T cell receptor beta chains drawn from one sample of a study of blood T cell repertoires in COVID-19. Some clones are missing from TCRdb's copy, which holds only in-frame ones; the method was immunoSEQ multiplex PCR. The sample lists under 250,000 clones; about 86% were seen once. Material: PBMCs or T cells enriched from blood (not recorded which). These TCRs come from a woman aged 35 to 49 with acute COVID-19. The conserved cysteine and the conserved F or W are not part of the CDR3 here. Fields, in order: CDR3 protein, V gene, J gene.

CDR3aa: TSSHYGLAGQETQY
v_gene: TRBV1
j_gene: TRBJ2-5

CDR3aa: ASSQSTGTIYGYT
v_gene: TRBV4-3
j_gene: TRBJ1-2

CDR3aa: ASSDIKGTVKKAF
v_gene: TRBV6-1
j_gene: TRBJ1-1

CDR3aa: ASSESGGDEQY
v_gene: TRBV7-3
j_gene: TRBJ2-7

CDR3aa: AWSVQAGRYEQY
v_gene: TRBV30
j_gene: TRBJ2-7

CDR3aa: ASSLPQGSSTDTQY
v_gene: TRBV7-9
j_gene: TRBJ2-3

CDR3aa: ASSSGQSSYEQY
v_gene: TRBV7-6
j_gene: TRBJ2-7

CDR3aa: ASSISYGSANEQF
v_gene: TRBV19
j_gene: TRBJ2-1

CDR3aa: ASSVRGNEQY
v_gene: TRBV19
j_gene: TRBJ2-7

CDR3aa: ASSARDRGIYGYT
v_gene: TRBV7-9
j_gene: TRBJ1-2

CDR3aa: ASSGAQISFEPQH
v_gene: TRBV6-2/TRBV6-3
j_gene: TRBJ1-5

CDR3aa: ASSSGQAPLYGYT
v_gene: TRBV5-1
j_gene: TRBJ1-2

CDR3aa: ASSSTTGKNQPQH
v_gene: TRBV28
j_gene: TRBJ1-5

CDR3aa: ASSQYRDRAYNEQF
v_gene: TRBV3-1/TRBV3-2
j_gene: TRBJ2-1

CDR3aa: ASSLKRATGELF
v_gene: TRBV13
j_gene: TRBJ2-2

CDR3aa: ASSVDSGRAPGELF
v_gene: TRBV9
j_gene: TRBJ2-2

CDR3aa: ASSLVRADTEAF
v_gene: TRBV5-6
j_gene: TRBJ1-1

CDR3aa: ASSTRGQQPQH
v_gene: TRBV7-2
j_gene: TRBJ1-5

CDR3aa: ASSRDYGYEQY
v_gene: TRBV7-3
j_gene: TRBJ2-7

CDR3aa: ASSPSAAGGFLRELF
v_gene: TRBV7-2
j_gene: TRBJ2-2

CDR3aa: ASKTGADEQY
v_gene: TRBV5-1
j_gene: TRBJ2-7

CDR3aa: ASGGTYYGYT
v_gene: TRBV7-9
j_gene: TRBJ1-2

CDR3aa: ASSLSWGDSQH
v_gene: TRBV7-2
j_gene: TRBJ1-5

CDR3aa: ASSSSGGNYGYT
v_gene: TRBV6-5
j_gene: TRBJ1-2

CDR3aa: AISATSGSTDTQY
v_gene: TRBV10-3
j_gene: TRBJ2-3

CDR3aa: ASSTDSVNEKLF
v_gene: TRBV7-9
j_gene: TRBJ1-4

CDR3aa: ASSPWTGDLYEQY
v_gene: TRBV14
j_gene: TRBJ2-7

CDR3aa: ASSQGYSYEQY
v_gene: TRBV4-2
j_gene: TRBJ2-7

CDR3aa: ASSIYNPGGEQF
v_gene: TRBV27
j_gene: TRBJ2-1

CDR3aa: ASSVGLAGAETQY
v_gene: TRBV9
j_gene: TRBJ2-5

CDR3aa: ALTKDRSINQPQH
v_gene: TRBV30
j_gene: TRBJ1-5

CDR3aa: ASSLTDGYEQY
v_gene: TRBV5-4
j_gene: TRBJ2-7

CDR3aa: ASSTGTRGELF
v_gene: TRBV19
j_gene: TRBJ2-2

CDR3aa: ASSLAGQYNQPQH
v_gene: TRBV5-6
j_gene: TRBJ1-5

CDR3aa: ASSLVIFPYGYT
v_gene: TRBV7-8
j_gene: TRBJ1-2

CDR3aa: ASSKEGGVRETQY
v_gene: TRBV21-1
j_gene: TRBJ2-5

CDR3aa: ASSFYRETYNEQF
v_gene: TRBV13
j_gene: TRBJ2-1

CDR3aa: ASSGVDRVGNQPQH
v_gene: TRBV6-1
j_gene: TRBJ1-5

CDR3aa: ASSTTRQGGYGYT
v_gene: TRBV7-9
j_gene: TRBJ1-2

CDR3aa: ASSFTGQGNQPQH
v_gene: TRBV6-6
j_gene: TRBJ1-5

CDR3aa: ASSATVNQPQH
v_gene: TRBV19
j_gene: TRBJ1-5

CDR3aa: ASSPGGADGYT
v_gene: TRBV7-3
j_gene: TRBJ1-2

CDR3aa: ASSHQASTNEKLF
v_gene: TRBV4-1
j_gene: TRBJ1-4

CDR3aa: ASSVDGLAGRTDTQY
v_gene: TRBV9
j_gene: TRBJ2-3

CDR3aa: ATRRDKSSYEQY
v_gene: TRBV10-3
j_gene: TRBJ2-7

CDR3aa: SGGGVDYGYT
v_gene: TRBV29-1
j_gene: TRBJ1-2

CDR3aa: ASSTRTGGSSYEQY
v_gene: TRBV6-2/TRBV6-3
j_gene: TRBJ2-7

CDR3aa: ASSLAAGGEVNYGYT
v_gene: TRBV27
j_gene: TRBJ1-2

CDR3aa: ASSFGGFNQPQH
v_gene: TRBV27
j_gene: TRBJ1-5

CDR3aa: ASTLGQGGSPLH
v_gene: TRBV6-5
j_gene: TRBJ1-6

CDR3aa: ASSALGLAGGRSSYNEQF
v_gene: TRBV9
j_gene: TRBJ2-1